These 24 T cell receptor beta chains were sequenced from one sample in a study of identical twins. MiXCR was run by TCRdb on the 5' RACE reads, yielding one entry per CDR3 protein. The sample lists some 320,000 distinct CDR3 sequences; more than 9% were seen once. The same sample was also used in a study of yellow fever vaccine responses in identical twins.

Sequencing input: CD8+ T cells sorted from blood. The receptors shown here come from a woman between 18 and 29 years old in good health.

This sequence joins TRBV28 and TRBJ2-7; D remains ambiguous. This CDR3 spans 14 amino acids. V lost 3 bases and J lost 4, with 13 bases in between. Per germline, CDR1 MDHEN and CDR2 SYDVKM. This chain's CDR3 is CASSFDMVIYEQYF. In DNA, the CDR3 is TGTGCCAGCAGTTTCGATATGGTGATTTACGAGCAGTACTTC.

This clonotype was seen a few times. The J gene is TRBJ2-7, the V gene TRBV5-1; TRBD2 is a possible D gene (5 bases). The germline V and J ends were trimmed by 2 bases and 3 bases, with 15 bases remaining between them. This CDR3 spans 15 amino acids. CDR1 is SGHRS and CDR2 is YFSETQ in the germline V gene. The CDR3: CASSFGARGLYEQYF. Written as DNA, the CDR3 is TGCGCCAGCAGCTTCGGTGCTCGGGGTCTCTACGAGCAGTACTTC.

This clonotype was observed a handful of times. An end of the junction does not agree with germline; a read error may underlie this. The J gene is TRBJ2-1, the V gene TRBV27; tentative D call: TRBD1 (6 bases). From germline, CDR1 is MNHEY and CDR2 SMNVEV (reference sequence). The CDR3 contains 13 residues. The CDR3 here is CASSLLYGQTLVF. CDR3 nucleotide sequence: TGTGCCAGCAGTTTATTGTACGGACAGACGCTGGTCTTC.

The chain has TRBV13 and TRBJ2-2, with D possibly being TRBD1 (6 bases). Trimming took 5 bases from V and 1 from J, leaving 14 bases between them. The germline V gene has CDR1 PRHDT and CDR2 FYEKMQ (reference sequence). This CDR3 is built from 16 residues. The DNA of the CDR3 is TGTGCCAGCAGCCCGGACAGTTTCATGAACACCGGGGAGCTGTTTTTT. This encodes CASSPDSFMNTGELFF.

The chain couples TRBV15 to TRBJ1-1; D not certain. Germline V CDR1 and CDR2: LNHNV, YYDKDF (reference sequence). V gave up 1 base and J gave up 7 bases, with 13 bases separating them. The CDR3 has 14 residues. Here the CDR3 reads CATSRVWADCEAFF. CDR3 nucleotides: TGTGCCACCAGCAGAGTCTGGGCTGACTGTGAAGCTTTCTTT.

The table lists this clonotype with a few counts. The J gene is TRBJ2-5, the V gene TRBV4-1; D possibly corresponds to TRBD2 (7 bases). Trimming left V 0 bases short and J 5 bases short, with 16 bases between. CDR3 length: 16 amino acids. Germline V gives CDR1 MGHRA, CDR2 YSYEKL. The CDR3 DNA reads as TGCGCCAGCAGCCAAGAGGGGGGGCGCCCGGGGGAGACCCAGTACTTC. This encodes CASSQEGGRPGETQYF.

There are a few counts of this clonotype. The chain combines TRBV20-1 with TRBJ2-7; TRBD2 matches 7 bases. After removal of 3 bases from V and 0 bases from J, the junction contained 2 bases not matched to a gene. Germline V gives CDR1 DFQATT, CDR2 SNEGSKA (reference sequence). The CDR3 sequence is 13 residues long. CDR3 in amino acids: CSARGGDSYEQYV. The CDR3, as DNA: TGCAGTGCTAGGGGGGGGGACTCCTACGAGCAGTACGTC.

The chain couples TRBV27 to TRBJ1-2, with a tentative D call TRBD1 (5 bases). Germline V gene data show CDR1 as MNHEY and CDR2 as SMNVEV (reference sequence). Trimming shortened V by 5 bases and J by 6 bases, and 16 bases separated the two germline ends. CDR3 length: 14 residues. CDR3 DNA: TGTGCCAGCAGTCTTCGGACATATCGGGATGGCTACACCTTC. As protein: CASSLRTYRDGYTF.

This clonotype was counted at least ten times. The V and J genes are TRBV12-3 or TRBV12-4 and TRBJ2-5; D call uncertain. CDR3 length equals 14 residues. The V and J ends lost 3 bases and 0 bases respectively, with 8 bases between them. CDR3 nucleotide sequence: TGTGCCAGCAGTTTCGGCAGTAACCAAGAGACCCAGTACTTC. Amino acids: CASSFGSNQETQYF.

The chain is built from TRBV7-9 and TRBJ1-2; tentatively, D is TRBD1 (6 bases). The V gene's germline CDR1 is SEHNR and CDR2 FQNEAQ (reference sequence). This CDR3 spans 14 amino acids. V lost 3 bases and J lost 5, with 13 bases in between. CDR3 in DNA: TGTGCCAGCAGCTTGGGGGGCGCAGAGTATGGCTACACCTTC. It is translated as CASSLGGAEYGYTF.

In its sample, this clonotype was seen many times. The chain couples TRBV3-1 to TRBJ2-7; TRBD2 matches 8 bases. Germline V gene data show CDR1 as LGHDT and CDR2 as YNNKEL (reference sequence). Trimming took 7 bases from V and 0 from J; bases not matched to a gene: 5. CDR3 size: 14 residues. DNA of the CDR3: TGTGCCAGCACCGGAGCGGGAGCCTCCTACGAGCAGTACTTC. Encoded protein: CASTGAGASYEQYF.

This clonotype was found a few times. This chain joins TRBV24-1 and TRBJ2-1; D is possibly TRBD1 or TRBD2 (5 bases each). Trimming removed 4 bases at V and 4 bases at J, with 19 bases between. Per the germline V gene, CDR1 is KGHDR and CDR2 is SFDVKD. The CDR3 consists of 17 residues. The CDR3 sequence: CATSESAGTIVYNEQFF. CDR3 coding DNA: TGTGCCACCAGTGAGTCGGCAGGGACCATAGTATACAATGAGCAGTTCTTC.

This clonotype was seen a handful of times. The V call is TRBV14, the J call TRBJ2-1, with D hard to call. The CDR3 consists of 16 residues. V gave up 4 bases and J gave up 0 bases, with 13 bases separating them. Per germline, CDR1 SGHDN and CDR2 FVKESK. CDR3 bases: TGTGCCAGCAGCCTAACCTGGAGTTTCTCCTACAATGAGCAGTTCTTC. Translating gives CASSLTWSFSYNEQFF.

The chain has TRBV20-1 and TRBJ2-1, with D possibly matching TRBD2 (6 bases). Germline assignment: CDR1 DFQATT and CDR2 SNEGSKA (reference sequence). V was clipped by 5 bases and J by 4 bases, with 15 bases between them. This CDR3 has 14 amino acids. The CDR3 bases are TGCAGTGCTCAGGGAGCGGAGGGGTACAATGAGCAGTTCTTC. Its protein is CSAQGAEGYNEQFF.

This clonotype was found a few times. V usage is TRBV2 and J usage is TRBJ2-2, with unresolved D. The CDR3 runs 10 residues. The germline V gene encodes CDR1 SNHLY and CDR2 FYNNEI. Trimming left V 10 bases short and J 6 bases short, with 6 bases between. The CDR3 region has the DNA TGTGCCACCCTGGCCGGGGAGCTGTTTTTT. It yields the protein CATLAGELFF.

This chain uses TRBV20-1 with TRBJ2-7, with TRBD2 as a possible D gene (6 bases). The germline V and J ends were trimmed by 3 bases and 3 bases, with 15 bases remaining between them. Germline V gives CDR1 DFQATT, CDR2 SNEGSKA (reference sequence). The CDR3 runs to 14 residues. CDR3 sequence reads: CSASLARELYEQYV. The CDR3 DNA sequence: TGCAGTGCTAGCCTAGCGAGAGAACTCTACGAGCAGTACGTC.

This clonotype was observed at least ten times. The chain couples TRBV25-1 to TRBJ1-2; TRBD1 agrees at 8 bases. J gave up 6 bases and V 6 bases, and 3 bases lay outside the gene matches. The germline V gene encodes CDR1 MGHDK and CDR2 SYGVNS. The CDR3 length is 12 residues. The CDR3 reads CASRTGVDGYTF. The CDR3 DNA reads as TGTGCCAGCAGGACAGGGGTTGATGGCTACACCTTC.

This clonotype was picked up many times. The V and J genes are TRBV4-1 and TRBJ1-1; D gene ambiguous. Germline loops: CDR1 MGHRA, CDR2 YSYEKL. V was pared by 0 bases and J by 0 bases, with 5 bases between. This CDR3 is 14 amino acids long. The CDR3 reads CASSQEGLNTEAFF. Written as DNA, the CDR3 is TGCGCCAGCAGCCAAGAGGGCCTGAACACTGAAGCTTTCTTT.

The table lists this clonotype with a few counts. V and J are TRBV27 and TRBJ2-7; D perhaps matches TRBD2 (6 bases). The germline V gene has CDR1 MNHEY and CDR2 SMNVEV (reference sequence). V was cut by 5 bases and J by 0 bases, with 14 bases left in between. There are 15 residues in the CDR3. The CDR3, as DNA: TGTGCCAGCAGTCTCCGGGGGTCCAACTCCTACGAGCAGTACGTC. This codes for CASSLRGSNSYEQYV.

This clonotype was observed a handful of times. V gene TRBV27 combines with J gene TRBJ2-3, with D possibly matching TRBD2 (5 bases). Germline lookup yields CDR1 MNHEY and CDR2 SMNVEV (reference sequence). With 6 bases removed from V and 2 bases from J, the gap between germline ends came to 24 bases. This CDR3 spans 18 amino acids. In nucleotides, the CDR3 is TGTGCCAGCAGCGGTGTCGGGTGGATCGGGATCCCCACAGATACGCAGTATTTT. Amino acid sequence: CASSGVGWIGIPTDTQYF.

A few counts support this clonotype. The J gene is TRBJ1-6, the V gene TRBV6-5; 9 bases align to TRBD1. The ends lost 2 bases at V and 14 bases at J; junction bases unmatched: 13. This CDR3 has 16 residues. Germline lookup yields CDR1 MNHEY and CDR2 SVGAGI. The CDR3 protein is CASSYVGQGLQGTLHF. The CDR3 bases are TGTGCCAGCAGTTACGTGGGACAGGGACTCCAAGGCACCCTCCACTTT.

This clonotype was counted a few times. The chain is built from TRBV7-9 and TRBJ2-2; D unclear. Germline lookup yields CDR1 SEHNR and CDR2 FQNEAQ (reference sequence). The CDR3 extends over 13 amino acids. Deletions cut 1 base from V and 9 bases from J, with 9 bases between. CDR3 protein: CASSLEFHRELFF. CDR3 nucleotide sequence: TGTGCCAGCAGCTTAGAATTTCACCGGGAGCTGTTTTTT.

This clonotype was counted many times. The chain is built from TRBV4-1 and TRBJ2-1; 9 nucleotides agree with TRBD2. In germline, CDR1 is MGHRA, CDR2 YSYEKL. The length of the CDR3 is 16 residues. V trimming: 0 bases; J trimming: 9 bases; junction bases outside the gene matches: 9. CDR3 sequence: CASSQDWTSVVGEQFF. In nucleotides, the CDR3 is TGCGCCAGCAGCCAAGATTGGACTAGCGTTGTAGGTGAGCAGTTCTTC.

Many counts were recorded for this clonotype. The rearrangement links TRBV12-3 or TRBV12-4 to TRBJ2-3; no firm D call. The CDR3 spans 15 residues. The germline V and J ends were trimmed by 0 bases and 0 bases, with 7 bases remaining between them. The CDR3: CASSLARFSTDTQYF. CDR3 nucleotide sequence: TGTGCCAGCAGTTTAGCGCGCTTTAGCACAGATACGCAGTATTTT.